This T cell receptor beta chain emerged from a study of technical replicates of blood from a few donors. Clones were read by immunoSEQ multiplex PCR, and TCRdb kept only the in-frame ones, dropping some. The sample carries some 11,000 clones, over 85% recorded once. Germline lookup yields CDR1 SNHLY and CDR2 FYNNEI. The CDR3 extends over 13 amino acids. Deletions cut 7 bases from V and 2 bases from J, with 12 bases between. The genes are TRBV2 and TRBJ2-7; no reliable D call. The sequence was collected from a human donor in good health. Input material: PBMCs. CDR3: CASTGSSTYEQYF. The CDR3 coding sequence is TGTGCCAGCACAGGATCATCAACCTACGAGCAGTACTTC.